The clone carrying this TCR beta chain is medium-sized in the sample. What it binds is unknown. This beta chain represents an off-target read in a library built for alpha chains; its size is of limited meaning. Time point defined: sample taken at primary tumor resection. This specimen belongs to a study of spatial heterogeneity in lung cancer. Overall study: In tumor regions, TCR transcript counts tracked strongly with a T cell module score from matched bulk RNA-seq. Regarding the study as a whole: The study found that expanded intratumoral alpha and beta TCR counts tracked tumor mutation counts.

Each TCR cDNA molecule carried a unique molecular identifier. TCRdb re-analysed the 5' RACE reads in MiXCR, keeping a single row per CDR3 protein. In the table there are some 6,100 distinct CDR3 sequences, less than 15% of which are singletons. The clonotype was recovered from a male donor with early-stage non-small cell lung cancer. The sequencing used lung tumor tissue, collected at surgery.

CDR3 in amino acids: CASSLVPATDTQYF. In DNA, the CDR3 is TGTGCCAGCAGCTTAGTTCCGGCCACAGATACGCAGTATTTT. The chain links TRBV7-8 to TRBJ2-3; no firm D call. This CDR3 has 14 residues. Per the germline V gene, CDR1 is SGHVS and CDR2 is FQNEAQ. The V end was cut by 1 base, the J end by 2 bases, with 7 bases between.